This is a list of T cell receptor beta chains from one sample in a study of OX40 agonist ivuxolimab in advanced cancers. Measured with immunoSEQ multiplex PCR; TCRdb has only the in-frame clones, and not every one. This sample has 65,000 to 95,000 clones; more than 70% occur once, and the top ten carry over 0.15%. The sequences come from CD4+ or CD8+ T cells sorted from blood, collected in a trial of the OX40 agonist ivuxolimab. These receptor sequences come from an adult with an advanced solid tumor such as melanoma, head and neck, liver or kidney cancer. The CDR3 runs from the conserved cysteine through the conserved F or W. Each record gives: J gene, V gene, clone size, CDR3 length, D gene, CDR3 protein, CDR3 DNA. The D gene is left open where the match is weak. The size of a clone is reported for some rows only, either as once, few or many, or as a class for expanded clones.

TRBJ1-6,TRBV19,-,18,-,CASSKVRVGGTHNSPLHF,TGTGCCAGTAGCAAAGTTCGTGTAGGCGGAACCCATAATTCACCCCTCCACTTT
TRBJ2-1,TRBV11-3,-,15,TRBD2,CASSPSVSGRNEQFF,TGTGCCAGCAGTCCGTCGGTTAGCGGGCGCAATGAGCAGTTCTTC
TRBJ1-2,TRBV4-2,-,14,-,CASSPGLSNYGYTF,TGTGCCAGCAGCCCGGGACTTTCTAACTATGGCTACACCTTC
TRBJ2-1,TRBV27,-,15,-,CASSWIPAPNNEQFF,TGTGCCAGCAGTTGGATCCCAGCCCCGAACAATGAGCAGTTCTTC
TRBJ2-6,TRBV28,-,14,-,CASSLLPGANVLTF,TGTGCCAGCAGTTTATTGCCTGGGGCCAACGTCCTGACTTTC
TRBJ2-5,TRBV13,-,15,TRBD2,CASSDSKREKETQYF,TGTGCCAGCTCCGACTCAAAGCGGGAGAAAGAGACCCAGTACTTC
TRBJ1-1,TRBV30,-,14,-,CAFQGYLGNTEAFF,TGTGCCTTTCAGGGCTACTTAGGGAACACTGAAGCTTTCTTT
TRBJ2-2,TRBV5-6,-,15,-,CASSFTGAGTGELFF,TGTGCCAGCAGCTTTACGGGGGCTGGCACCGGGGAGCTGTTTTTT
TRBJ2-3,TRBV6-1,-,14,-,CASSDPHTADTQYF,TGTGCCAGCAGTGACCCCCACACTGCAGATACGCAGTATTTT
TRBJ1-4,TRBV27,-,15,-,CASSLAPTGYEKLFF,TGTGCCAGCAGTTTAGCACCTACAGGGTACGAAAAACTGTTTTTT
TRBJ2-3,TRBV19,-,13,-,CASRVYGTDTQYF,TGTGCCAGCAGGGTTTACGGCACAGATACGCAGTATTTT
TRBJ2-3,TRBV5-1,-,14,TRBD2,CASSPGGGADTQYF,TGCGCCAGCAGTCCCGGCGGGGGGGCAGATACGCAGTATTTT
TRBJ2-1,TRBV9,-,16,TRBD1,CASSPRDRVTYNEQFF,TGTGCCAGCAGCCCTCGGGACAGGGTTACCTACAATGAGCAGTTCTTC
TRBJ2-5,TRBV18,-,15,-,CASSPDGTVQETQYF,TGTGCCAGCTCACCCGACGGGACGGTCCAAGAGACCCAGTACTTC
TRBJ2-2,TRBV7-3,-,14,-,CASSRDTATRELFF,TGTGCCAGCAGCCGGGACACCGCTACAAGAGAGCTGTTTTTT
TRBJ2-2,TRBV18,-,16,-,CASSPLFSATTGELFF,TGTGCCAGCTCACCACTTTTTTCTGCAACCACCGGGGAGCTGTTTTTT
TRBJ1-2,TRBV19,-,13,-,CASSESSNYGYTF,TGTGCCAGTAGCGAATCTTCTAACTATGGCTACACCTTC
TRBJ2-6,TRBV2,-,15,-,CASRQLTVGANVLTF,TGTGCCAGCAGACAGCTAACGGTCGGGGCCAACGTCCTGACTTTC
TRBJ1-3,TRBV5-1,once,15,-,CASSRSPVSGNTIYF,TGCGCCAGCAGCCGTTCCCCAGTCTCTGGAAACACCATATATTTT
TRBJ1-2,TRBV5-1,-,13,-,CASSFGQTYGYTF,TGCGCCAGCAGCTTTGGGCAGACCTATGGCTACACCTTC
TRBJ1-1,TRBV7-6,-,13,-,CASSTRQGTEAFF,TGTGCCAGCAGCACTAGACAAGGGACTGAAGCTTTCTTT
TRBJ2-1,TRBV19,-,13,TRBD1,CATGTGGRNEQFF,TGTGCCACCGGGACAGGGGGTAGAAATGAGCAGTTCTTC
TRBJ1-6,TRBV27,-,17,-,CASSSPRSSSYNSPLHF,TGTGCCAGCAGTTCCCCCAGATCGAGCTCCTATAATTCACCCCTCCACTTT
TRBJ1-2,TRBV9,-,15,-,CASSVVQGANYGYTF,TGTGCCAGCAGCGTAGTGCAGGGAGCTAACTATGGCTACACCTTC
TRBJ2-5,TRBV7-8,-,16,TRBD2,CASSFASGMVQETQYF,TGTGCCAGCAGCTTTGCTAGCGGCATGGTCCAAGAGACCCAGTACTTC
TRBJ1-5,TRBV10-3,-,13,TRBD1,CASDRDGNQPQHF,TGTGCCAGCGACAGGGACGGCAATCAGCCCCAGCATTTT
TRBJ2-7,TRBV30,-,14,-,CAWSVPVSTYEQYF,TGTGCCTGGAGTGTACCGGTGTCGACCTACGAGCAGTACTTC
TRBJ2-1,TRBV28,once,15,-,CASSPHRVGDNEQFF,TGTGCCAGCAGTCCCCACAGGGTCGGGGACAATGAGCAGTTCTTC
TRBJ1-3,TRBV7-3,-,15,TRBD1,CASSLGTGPGNTIYF,TGTGCCAGCAGCTTAGGGACAGGGCCTGGAAACACCATATATTTT
TRBJ2-7,TRBV28,once,14,-,CASSPDGTVNEQYF,TGTGCCAGCAGTCCGGACGGGACTGTTAACGAGCAGTACTTC
TRBJ2-3,TRBV2,-,15,-,CASTGGRSGTDTQYF,TGTGCCAGCACCGGAGGGAGGTCAGGCACAGATACGCAGTATTTT
TRBJ2-7,TRBV9,-,16,TRBD2,CASSKGLAGEMGGQYF,TGTGCCAGCAGCAAAGGACTAGCGGGAGAAATGGGCGGGCAGTACTTC
TRBJ2-1,TRBV5-1,-,16,TRBD1,CASSSGQGGSYNEQFF,TGCGCCAGCAGCTCGGGACAGGGGGGATCCTACAATGAGCAGTTCTTC
TRBJ1-2,TRBV4-1,-,21,-,CASSQDQKSGTPKTANYGYTF,TGCGCCAGCAGCCAGGATCAAAAGTCCGGGACGCCTAAAACAGCTAACTATGGCTACACCTTC
TRBJ2-1,TRBV7-2,-,15,TRBD2,CASSLGTSDRDEQFF,TGTGCCAGCAGCTTAGGGACTAGCGACCGGGATGAGCAGTTCTTC
TRBJ2-3,TRBV19,few,16,TRBD2,CASSVLAGGHTDTQYF,TGTGCCAGTAGTGTCCTAGCGGGGGGACACACAGATACGCAGTATTTT
TRBJ2-2,TRBV2,-,17,-,CASSEAGRSTNTGELFF,TGTGCCAGCAGTGAAGCGGGACGGTCTACGAACACCGGGGAGCTGTTTTTT
TRBJ2-1,TRBV5-1,-,17,TRBD2,CASRYDLAGGKSHEQFF,TGCGCCAGCAGATATGACCTAGCGGGGGGGAAATCGCATGAGCAGTTCTTC
TRBJ1-1,TRBV6-5,-,13,-,CASRRSMNTEAFF,TGTGCCAGCAGGAGAAGCATGAACACTGAAGCTTTCTTT